This TCR beta chain was recovered during a study of blood T cell repertoires in COVID-19. Study overall: Acute and convalescent COVID-19 specimens originated in the United States, Italy and Spain. Sources were T cells, B-cell-depleted T cells, or PBMCs; the material itself was cDNA or gDNA.

The V gene's germline CDR1 is DFQATT and CDR2 SNEGSKA (reference sequence). CDR3 length: 19 amino acids. Trimming cost V 3 bases and J 1 base; bases outside gene matches: 16. Per the original data handling: How many nucleated cells were present was estimated from reference gene primer amplification. TCRdb keeps only in-frame clones here, not all; method: immunoSEQ multiplex PCR. V and J calls and clone size are copied from that table; D and trimming were computed from the DNA. The repertoire holds approximately 30,000 clones, 91% seen once, with 15% to 20% in the top ten. The receptor was derived from a human donor with active COVID-19. The donor label of this sample is uncertain. The sequenced sample was peripheral blood. V and J are TRBV20-1 and TRBJ2-1; 9 bases are shared with TRBD2. As DNA, the CDR3 is TGCAGTGCTAGTAGTCGCGGTAGCGGGAGATGGAAGTCCTACAATGAGCAGTTCTTC. It is translated as CSASSRGSGRWKSYNEQFF.